These 26 T cell receptor beta chains were sequenced from one sample in a study of tumour-infiltrating T cells in Burkitt lymphoma. Clones were read by immunoSEQ multiplex PCR, and TCRdb kept only the in-frame ones, dropping some. Seen here are some 5,000 clones, approximately 15% observed once, and the top ten hold roughly 13%. Sequencing input: tumor tissue. The receptor set was obtained from a human donor with diffuse large B-cell lymphoma.

The chain links TRBV20-1 to TRBJ2-7; D gene ambiguous. Trimming left V 6 bases short and J 5 bases short, with 11 bases between. The CDR3 sequence is 11 residues long. From germline, CDR1 is DFQATT and CDR2 SNEGSKA (reference sequence). The CDR3 DNA is TGCAGTGCGGAAGAATACAACGAGCAGTACTTC. Amino acids: CSAEEYNEQYF.

V gene TRBV5-5 combines with J gene TRBJ1-1, with a weak D call TRBD1 (5 bases). Germline lookup yields CDR1 SGHKS and CDR2 YYEKEE (reference sequence). CDR3 length equals 13 residues. Trimming removed 6 bases from V and 2 bases from J, with 11 bases in between. The CDR3 region is CASIPQANTEAFF. The DNA for the CDR3 is TGTGCCAGCATACCACAGGCTAACACTGAAGCTTTCTTT.

CDR3 nucleotide sequence: TGTGCCAGCAGAAGGGGACAGTACAGTGAAAAACTGTTTTTT. It specifies CASRRGQYSEKLFF. The chain recombines TRBV6-6 with TRBJ1-4; TRBD1 agrees at 7 bases. V shed 6 bases and J 7 bases; nucleotides not matched to a gene: 8. The CDR3 sequence is 14 residues long. Germline CDR1 and CDR2: MNHNY and SVGAGI (reference sequence).

This clone came up a few times. The rearrangement links TRBV29-1 to TRBJ2-1; 16 positions agree with TRBD2. From germline, CDR1 is SQVTM and CDR2 ANQGSEA. This CDR3 comprises 17 residues. The V and J ends lost 3 bases and 8 bases, in that order; junction bases with no gene match: 10. CDR3 coding DNA: TGCAGCGTTGACTCTAGGGGACTAGCGGGAGGGAACCATGAGCAGTTCTTC. This translates into CSVDSRGLAGGNHEQFF.

The CDR3 DNA is TGTGCCAGCAGTTTGGCAGGGGCTATTAACACCGGGGAGCTGTTTTTT. Its protein is CASSLAGAINTGELFF. V and J are TRBV28 and TRBJ2-2, with D possibly TRBD1 on 6 matching bases. The CDR3 sequence is 16 residues long. V lost 3 bases to trimming and J lost 2 bases, with 13 bases between them. CDR1 and CDR2 (germline): MDHEN, SYDVKM.

This clone has only a few counts. The chain couples TRBV6-5 to TRBJ2-3; no reliable D call. Germline V CDR1 and CDR2: MNHEY, SVGAGI. The CDR3 sequence is 14 residues long. Between the trimmed V and J ends, which lost 0 bases and 2 bases, there was a span of 6 bases. CDR3 sequence: CASSYSRPTDTQYF. CDR3 sequence (DNA): TGTGCCAGCAGTTACTCGAGGCCCACAGATACGCAGTATTTT.

The table lists this clone with a few counts. The chain links TRBV7-2 to TRBJ1-1, with a weak D call TRBD1 (5 bases). Trimming shortened V by 5 bases and J by 1 base, and 23 bases separated the two germline ends. The germline CDR1 and CDR2 sequences are SGHTA and FQGNSA. The CDR3 has 18 amino acids. CDR3 DNA: TGTGCCAGCAGCAGGCGGTGGCGGGACTCCTGGGAGAACACTGAAGCTTTCTTT. This gives the protein CASSRRWRDSWENTEAFF.

This clone was detected only a few times. V is TRBV15 and J is TRBJ1-2, with D uncertain. This CDR3 is built from 14 residues. V was pared by 5 bases and J by 4 bases, with 14 bases between. Germline CDR1 LNHNV, CDR2 YYDKDF (reference sequence). The CDR3 protein is CATSPRQAAYGYTF. The CDR3 DNA follows: TGTGCCACCAGCCCGAGGCAGGCGGCCTATGGCTACACCTTC.

This clone was observed a few times. The rearrangement links TRBV9 to TRBJ2-1; D gene uncertain. CDR3 length: 15 amino acids. Germline loops: CDR1 SGDLS, CDR2 YYNGEE. V lost 3 bases to trimming and J lost 0 bases, with 10 bases between them. The CDR3 bases are TGTGCCAGCAGCGGCGAAACGAGCTCCTACAATGAGCAGTTCTTC. Encoded protein: CASSGETSSYNEQFF. Full variable domain (outside the CDR3, taken from reference TRBV9 and TRBJ2-1): DSGVTQTPKHLITATGQRVTLRCSPRSGDLSVYWYQQSLDQGLQFLIQYYNGEERAKGNILERFSAQQFPDLHSELNLSSLELGDSALYFCASSGETSSYNEQFFGPGTRLTVL.

J is TRBJ2-7 and V is TRBV7-9, with TRBD2 matching over 10 bases. Germline CDR1 reads SEHNR; CDR2 reads FQNEAQ (reference sequence). The ends lost 2 bases at V and 4 bases at J; junction bases unmatched: 5. The length of the CDR3 is 15 residues. The DNA of the CDR3 is TGTGCCAGCAGCTTATCTAGCGGGAGTATATACGAGCAGTACTTC. It encodes CASSLSSGSIYEQYF.

The rearrangement links TRBV28 to TRBJ2-7; no clear D gene. CDR1 MDHEN and CDR2 SYDVKM come from the germline V gene. This CDR3 spans 13 amino acids. The V end lost 10 bases, the J end lost 4 bases, and 17 bases lay between the germline ends. This CDR3 reads CATLDPLKYEQYF. The CDR3 DNA reads as TGTGCCACCCTGGACCCTTTGAAGTACGAGCAGTACTTC.

This clone was observed a handful of times. The V call is TRBV5-1, the J call TRBJ2-7; a possible D gene is TRBD1 (7 bases). Germline V gene sequence: CDR1 SGHRS, CDR2 YFSETQ. Trimming removed 6 bases at V and 6 bases at J, with 16 bases between. The CDR3 runs to 13 residues. Here the CDR3 reads CASKFQGGFEQYF. CDR3 DNA sequence: TGCGCCAGCAAATTTCAGGGGGGATTCGAGCAGTACTTC.

This clone was detected a few times. The gene calls are TRBV15 and TRBJ2-3, with 7 bases aligning to TRBD1. V trimming: 1 base; J trimming: 1 base; junction bases outside the gene matches: 2. Germline CDR1 reads LNHNV; CDR2 reads YYDKDF (reference sequence). The CDR3 has 15 amino acids. The CDR3 coding sequence is TGTGCCACCAGCAGAGGACAGGGTGGCACAGATACGCAGTATTTT. Its translation: CATSRGQGGTDTQYF.

The rearrangement links TRBV2 to TRBJ2-5; D perhaps matches TRBD2 (6 bases). The germline V gene encodes CDR1 SNHLY and CDR2 FYNNEI. V gave up 5 bases and J gave up 5 bases, with 15 bases separating them. This CDR3 comprises 14 residues. CDR3: CASSRDSWGETQYF. CDR3 nucleotide sequence: TGTGCCAGCAGTCGGGACTCCTGGGGGGAGACCCAGTACTTC.

The V call is TRBV10-2, the J call TRBJ1-4; D gene ambiguous. This CDR3 is 13 amino acids long. Per germline, CDR1 WSHSY and CDR2 SAAADI. V was pared by 3 bases and J by 8 bases, with 10 bases between. This CDR3 reads CASSETMGEKLFF. The CDR3 nucleotides read TGCGCCAGCAGTGAAACCATGGGAGAAAAACTGTTTTTT.

The chain carries TRBV18 and TRBJ2-3; D not resolved. Germline lookup yields CDR1 KGHSH and CDR2 LQKENI. Deletions cut 6 bases from V and 0 bases from J, with 10 bases between. CDR3 length: 14 amino acids. CDR3 DNA: TGTGCCAGCTCCCCGCCAGAAAGCACAGATACGCAGTATTTT. Amino acids: CASSPPESTDTQYF.

This clone has just a few counts. J is TRBJ2-7 and V is TRBV7-2; D may be TRBD2 (5 bases). Trimming took off 3 bases at V and 0 bases at J, with 9 bases between the two ends. In germline, CDR1 is SGHTA, CDR2 FQGNSA. The CDR3 spans 14 residues. The DNA of the CDR3 is TGTGCCAGCAGCTTGGTAGGGAGCTCCTACGAGCAGTACTTC. It is translated as CASSLVGSSYEQYF.

This clone has just a few counts. CDR3 in DNA: TGTGCCTGGAGTGTAGGGCAGGACTCTGGAAACACCATATATTTT. It is translated as CAWSVGQDSGNTIYF. The V gene is TRBV30, the J gene TRBJ1-3, with unresolved D. The CDR3 has 15 residues. The ends were cut back, 0 bases at V and 0 bases at J, with 9 bases in the middle. The germline V gene has CDR1 GTSNPN and CDR2 SVGIG (reference sequence). The whole variable domain, remainder taken from reference TRBV30 and TRBJ1-3, is SQTIHQWPATLVQPVGSPLSLECTVEGTSNPNLYWYRQAAGRGLQLLFYSVGIGQISSEVPQNLSASRPQDRQFILSSKKLLLSDSGFYLCAWSVGQDSGNTIYFGEGSWLTVV.

The chain recombines TRBV27 with TRBJ2-7, with 8 bases matching TRBD1. The CDR3 has 19 residues. J gave up 0 bases and V 0 bases, and 13 bases lay outside the gene matches. Germline V gene data show CDR1 as MNHEY and CDR2 as SMNVEV (reference sequence). The CDR3 nucleotides read TGTGCCAGCAGTTTATCTCCGGGACAGGAGGCCCCAAGCTCCTACGAGCAGTACTTC. Translation: CASSLSPGQEAPSSYEQYF.

This clone was seen only a few times. The chain carries TRBV18 and TRBJ2-5, with D perhaps matching TRBD2 (6 bases). The CDR3 has 13 residues. Per the germline V gene, CDR1 is KGHSH and CDR2 is LQKENI. V was shortened by 3 bases and J by 5 bases, with 10 bases between the two germline ends. CDR3 coding DNA: TGTGCCAGCTCACCCCTGGGGAGGGAGACCCAGTACTTC. Its protein is CASSPLGRETQYF.

The sample holds a few counts of this clone. V usage is TRBV29-1 and J usage is TRBJ1-1; D might be TRBD1 (5 bases). Per the germline V gene, CDR1 is SQVTM and CDR2 is ANQGSEA. V was cut by 4 bases and J by 4 bases, with 10 bases left in between. The CDR3 runs 12 residues. This CDR3 reads CSVGGEFTEAFF. In nucleotides, the CDR3 is TGCAGCGTTGGAGGGGAGTTCACTGAAGCTTTCTTT. Combining the CDR3 with reference TRBV29-1 and TRBJ1-1 gives the whole variable domain SAVISQKPSRDICQRGTSLTIQCQVDSQVTMMFWYRQQPGQSLTLIATANQGSEATYESGFVIDKFPISRPNLTFSTLTVSNMSPEDSSIYLCSVGGEFTEAFFGQGTRLTVV.

In this sample, this clone turned up a few times. The CDR3 protein is CASSEAQGGIGELFF. In nucleotides, the CDR3 is TGTGCCAGCAGTGAAGCCCAGGGGGGGATCGGGGAGCTGTTTTTT. This sequence joins TRBV6-1 and TRBJ2-2; D assignment may be TRBD1 or TRBD2 (7 bases each). The CDR3 totals 15 residues. Trimming removed 0 bases from V and 7 bases from J, with 12 bases in between. Germline CDR1 reads MNHNS; CDR2 reads SASEGT.

CDR3: CASSDLGNYEQYF. CDR3 sequence (DNA): TGTGCCAGCAGTGATTTGGGAAACTACGAGCAGTACTTC. The chain carries TRBV25-1 and TRBJ2-7; D not certain. Trimming took 3 bases from V and 3 from J, leaving 9 bases between them. Germline V CDR1 and CDR2: MGHDK, SYGVNS. The CDR3 has 13 residues.

This clone was seen more than once but under ten times. The rearrangement links TRBV15 to TRBJ1-4, with D possibly being TRBD1 (6 bases). The CDR3 is 15 residues long. V was cut by 1 base and J by 7 bases, with 13 bases left in between. Germline V lookup: CDR1 LNHNV, CDR2 YYDKDF (reference sequence). The CDR3 here is CATSRAPGTIEKLFF. CDR3 DNA sequence: TGTGCCACCAGCAGAGCTCCCGGGACAATTGAAAAACTGTTTTTT.

The chain carries TRBV15 and TRBJ2-1, with D unresolved. The CDR3 runs to 12 residues. The V end lost 3 bases, the J end lost 12 bases, and 12 bases lay between the germline ends. Germline lookup yields CDR1 LNHNV and CDR2 YYDKDF (reference sequence). As DNA, the CDR3 is TGTGCCACCAGCAGCCCCCTGTCAACGCAGTTCTTC. Translation gives CATSSPLSTQFF. The full variable domain, with the rest looked up from reference TRBV15 and TRBJ2-1, is DAMVIQNPRYQVTQFGKPVTLSCSQTLNHNVMYWYQQKSSQAPKLLFHYYDKDFNNEADTPDNFQSRRPNTSFCFLDIRSPGLGDTAMYLCATSSPLSTQFFGPGTRLTVL.

This clone was picked up a small number of times. V usage is TRBV13 and J usage is TRBJ2-3, with TRBD2 matching over 9 bases. The CDR3 is made up of 19 amino acids. The V segment lost 4 bases and the J segment 6 bases; nucleotides outside the gene matches: 20. Germline V CDR1 and CDR2: PRHDT, FYEKMQ (reference sequence). CDR3 region: CASSSRTGEAGGGIDTQYF. In DNA, the CDR3 is TGTGCCAGCAGCTCCCGGACGGGAGAGGCGGGGGGGGGTATTGATACGCAGTATTTT.